This record covers a single T cell receptor beta chain. As handled by the study authors: Scientists estimated how many nucleated cells there were by amplifying reference gene primers. The method was immunoSEQ multiplex PCR; TCRdb's version includes in-frame clones alone and lacks a portion of them. V, J and clone size reflect that table, while D and trimming were determined from the DNA. The sample has under 300,000 clones; 86% are singletons. The sample is drawn from a study of blood T cell repertoires in COVID-19. Overall study context: Italy, Spain and the United States were the sources of the convalescent and acute COVID-19 samples. Sources were T cells, B-cell-depleted T cells, or PBMCs; the material itself was cDNA or gDNA.

CDR1 and CDR2 (germline): LNHDA, SQIVND (reference sequence). Trimming removed 7 bases at V and 7 bases at J, with 20 bases between. The CDR3 runs to 15 residues. Sequencing used peripheral blood. The origin of this receptor is a man at least 80 years old with acute or convalescent COVID-19. The chain combines TRBV19 with TRBJ1-5; D is unclear. CDR3 region: CASKVVSRREQPQHF. The CDR3 DNA reads as TGTGCCAGTAAAGTGGTCTCCCGAAGGGAGCAGCCCCAGCATTTT.